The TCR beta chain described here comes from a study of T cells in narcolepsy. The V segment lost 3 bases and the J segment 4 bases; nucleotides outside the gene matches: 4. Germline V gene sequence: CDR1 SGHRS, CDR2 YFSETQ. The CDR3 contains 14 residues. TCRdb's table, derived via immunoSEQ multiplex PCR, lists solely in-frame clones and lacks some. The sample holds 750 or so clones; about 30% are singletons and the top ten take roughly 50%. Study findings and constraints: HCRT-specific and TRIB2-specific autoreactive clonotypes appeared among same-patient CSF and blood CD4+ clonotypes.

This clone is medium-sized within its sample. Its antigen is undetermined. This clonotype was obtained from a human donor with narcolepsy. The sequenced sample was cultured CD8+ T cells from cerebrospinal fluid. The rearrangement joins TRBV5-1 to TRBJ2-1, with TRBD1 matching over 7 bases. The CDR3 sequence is CASSSAGGYNEQFF. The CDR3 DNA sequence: TGCGCCAGCAGCTCGGCAGGGGGTTACAATGAGCAGTTCTTC.